The clone carrying this T cell receptor beta chain was seen just once. The sample is drawn from a study of graft-versus-host responses after intestinal transplantation. Using immunoSEQ multiplex PCR, the repertoire was profiled, and TCRdb retains in-frame clones only, with some absent. The table includes 43,000 or so clones, just under 95% detected once. CDR1 SGHKS and CDR2 YYEKEE come from the germline V gene (reference sequence). The CDR3 has 15 residues. V dropped 0 bases and J dropped 8; count of bases not matched to a gene: 6. This clonotype originated in a human patient who received an intestinal transplant, so some T cells may come from the graft donor. The rearrangement uses TRBV5-5 and TRBJ1-4; TRBD1 aligns across 8 bases. The sequencing used PBMCs, collected 330 to 350 days after intestinal transplant. CDR3 sequence (DNA): TGTGCCAGCAGCTTGGAGACAGGGGAATCGGAAAAACTGTTTTTT. It codes for CASSLETGESEKLFF.